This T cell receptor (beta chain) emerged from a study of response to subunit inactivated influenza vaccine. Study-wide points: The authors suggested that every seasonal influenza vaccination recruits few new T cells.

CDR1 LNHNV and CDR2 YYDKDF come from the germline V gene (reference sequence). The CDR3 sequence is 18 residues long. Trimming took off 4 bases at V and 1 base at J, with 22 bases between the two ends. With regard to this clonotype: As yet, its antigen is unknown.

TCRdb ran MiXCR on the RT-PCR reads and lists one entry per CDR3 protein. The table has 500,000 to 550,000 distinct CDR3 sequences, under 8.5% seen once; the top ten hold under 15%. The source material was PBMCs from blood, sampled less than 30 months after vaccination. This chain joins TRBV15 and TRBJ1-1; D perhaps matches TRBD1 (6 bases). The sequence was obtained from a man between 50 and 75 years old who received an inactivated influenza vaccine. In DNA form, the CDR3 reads TGTGCCACCAGCAAGATTCAACCCTGGCAGGGGCAGAACACTGAAGCTTTCTTT. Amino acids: CATSKIQPWQGQNTEAFF.